The clone carrying this T cell receptor beta chain was picked up a small number of times. As yet, its antigen is unknown. Germline V CDR1 and CDR2: SGDLS, YYNGEE. Trimming cost V 4 bases and J 0 bases, with 8 bases left between them. The CDR3 contains 13 residues. The sample originates from a study of OX40 agonist ivuxolimab in advanced cancers. Looking at the study overall: Ivuxolimab, an antibody acting as an agonist of OX40 (CD134), was used to treat patients.

Findings and limits, study-wide: Certain nonresponding patients likewise had low normalized T-cell clonal expansion.

The data were produced by immunoSEQ multiplex PCR, yet TCRdb's version contains in-frame clones alone and is incomplete. The data show 25,000 to 35,000 clones, 74% seen once. The sequenced sample was CD4+ or CD8+ T cells sorted from blood, obtained in a trial of the OX40 agonist ivuxolimab. The chain couples TRBV9 to TRBJ2-7, with D unresolved. This TCR was sampled from an adult with an advanced solid tumor such as melanoma, head and neck, liver or kidney cancer. The CDR3 DNA sequence: TGTGCCAGCAGCACCCAGAACTCCTACGAGCAGTACTTC. Translating gives CASSTQNSYEQYF.